The subject of this entry is one TCR beta chain. The data were taken from a study of blood T cells in healthy people across ages. This CDR3 region has 15 residues. Germline-derived CDR1 and CDR2 are SGHRS and YFSETQ. V was clipped by 4 bases and J by 5 bases; unmatched bases: 11. Then a second PCR, running roughly 7 to 11 cycles, was carried out with a sample-barcoded 5' primer and a J-beta primer mix. TCRdb called the 5' RACE reads again in MiXCR, with one record for every CDR3 protein. The sample records 600,000 to 1,000,000 distinct CDR3 sequences, approximately 25% being singletons. The data also belong to a second study, concerning T cells of mothers and their children.

This chain uses TRBV5-1 with TRBJ2-7, with 8 positions matching TRBD1. The sequenced sample was blood. The TCR comes from a boy aged 5-17 years in good health. In DNA form, the CDR3 reads TGCGCCAGCAGCACCGATCGGACAGGGTATAACGAGCAGTACTTC. Translated: CASSTDRTGYNEQYF.